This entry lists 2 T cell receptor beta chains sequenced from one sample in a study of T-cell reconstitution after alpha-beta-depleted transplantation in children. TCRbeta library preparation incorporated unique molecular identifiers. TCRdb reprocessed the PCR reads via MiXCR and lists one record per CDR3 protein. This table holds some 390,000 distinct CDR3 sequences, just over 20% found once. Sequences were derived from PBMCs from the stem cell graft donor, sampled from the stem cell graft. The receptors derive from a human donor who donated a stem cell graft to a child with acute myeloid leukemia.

CDR3 nucleotides: TGTGCCAGCTCACCAAGAACGGGAGTCGCCGGGGAGCTGTTTTTT. Its translation is CASSPRTGVAGELFF. V gene TRBV18 combines with J gene TRBJ2-2, with D perhaps TRBD2 (6 bases). Germline CDR1 reads KGHSH; CDR2 reads LQKENI. The CDR3 covers 15 residues. Trimming took 2 bases from V and 6 from J, leaving 13 bases between them.

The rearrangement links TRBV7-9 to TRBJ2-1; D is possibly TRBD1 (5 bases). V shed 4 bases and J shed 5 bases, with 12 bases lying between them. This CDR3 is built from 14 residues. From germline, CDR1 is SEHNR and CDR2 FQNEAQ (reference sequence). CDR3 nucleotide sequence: TGTGCCAGCAGCTCGACCTCGGACAACAATGAGCAGTTCTTC. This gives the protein CASSSTSDNNEQFF.